This TCR beta chain came from a study of blood T cell repertoires in COVID-19. Study-level background: Italy, Spain and the United States were the sources of the convalescent and acute COVID-19 samples. T cells, B-cell-depleted T cells, or PBMCs provided the cDNA or gDNA that served as material.

Germline V gene lookup returns CDR1 SNHLY and CDR2 FYNNEI. CDR3 length: 14 amino acids. Trimming took 3 bases from V and 2 from J, leaving 9 bases between them. Seattle patients were enrolled while actively infected and followed longitudinally. As processed by the authors: Reference gene primer amplification gave nucleated cell count estimates. Assay: immunoSEQ multiplex PCR; the TCRdb copy retains only in-frame clones and omits some. V and J calls and clone size come straight from that table; D and trimming were deduced from the DNA. The table has a few hundred thousand clones, about 81% seen once. The rearrangement links TRBV2 to TRBJ2-3; no clear D gene. Sequencing was done on a sample of peripheral blood. This clonotype was obtained from a woman in her 70s with COVID-19, enrolled during active disease. Here the CDR3 reads CASSDSQYTDTQYF. Here the CDR3 DNA reads TGTGCCAGCAGTGATTCACAATACACAGATACGCAGTATTTT.